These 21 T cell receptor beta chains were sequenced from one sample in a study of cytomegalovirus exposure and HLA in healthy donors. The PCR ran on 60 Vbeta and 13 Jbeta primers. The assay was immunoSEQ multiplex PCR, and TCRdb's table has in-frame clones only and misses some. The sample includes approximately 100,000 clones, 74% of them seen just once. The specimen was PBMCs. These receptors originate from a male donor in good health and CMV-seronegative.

CDR3 loop: CASSTGGLRPSGANVLTF. The CDR3 DNA follows: TGTGCCAGCAGCACCGGTGGACTGCGACCCTCTGGGGCCAACGTCCTGACTTTC. This chain links TRBV7-9 with TRBJ2-6, with D possibly being TRBD2 (5 bases). This CDR3 has 18 residues. From germline, CDR1 is SEHNR and CDR2 FQNEAQ (reference sequence). V was clipped by 5 bases and J by 0 bases, with 17 bases between them.

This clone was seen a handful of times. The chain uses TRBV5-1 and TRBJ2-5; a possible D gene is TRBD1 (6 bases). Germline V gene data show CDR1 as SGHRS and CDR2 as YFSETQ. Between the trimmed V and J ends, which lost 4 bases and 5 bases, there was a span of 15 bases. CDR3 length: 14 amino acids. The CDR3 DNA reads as TGCGCCAGCAGCGGCGACAGGTTGTCCGAGACCCAGTACTTC. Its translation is CASSGDRLSETQYF.

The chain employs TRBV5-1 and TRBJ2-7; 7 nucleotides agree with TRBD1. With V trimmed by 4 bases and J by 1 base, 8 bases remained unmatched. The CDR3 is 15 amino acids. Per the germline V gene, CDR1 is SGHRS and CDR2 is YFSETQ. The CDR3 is CASSTAGTVSYEQYF. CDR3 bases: TGCGCCAGCAGCACAGCCGGGACAGTATCCTACGAGCAGTACTTC.

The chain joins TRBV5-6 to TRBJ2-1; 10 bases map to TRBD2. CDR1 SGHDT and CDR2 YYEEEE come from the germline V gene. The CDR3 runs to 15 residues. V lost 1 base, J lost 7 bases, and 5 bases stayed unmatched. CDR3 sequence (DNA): TGTGCCAGCAGCTTGTTCCTAGCGGGAGTAAATGAGCAGTTCTTC. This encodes CASSLFLAGVNEQFF.

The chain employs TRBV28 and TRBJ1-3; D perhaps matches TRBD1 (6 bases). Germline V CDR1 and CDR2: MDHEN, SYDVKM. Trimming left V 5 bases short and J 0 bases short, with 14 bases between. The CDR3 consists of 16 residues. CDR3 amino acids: CASSPPTGNSGNTIYF. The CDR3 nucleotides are TGTGCCAGCAGTCCTCCGACAGGCAACTCTGGAAACACCATATATTTT.

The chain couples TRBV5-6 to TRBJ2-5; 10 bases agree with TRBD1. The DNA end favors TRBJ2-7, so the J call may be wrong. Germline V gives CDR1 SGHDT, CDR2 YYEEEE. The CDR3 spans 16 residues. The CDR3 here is CASSLAETGGSDEQYF. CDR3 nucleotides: TGTGCCAGCAGCTTGGCCGAGACAGGGGGCTCGGACGAGCAGTACTTC.

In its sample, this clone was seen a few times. CDR3 sequence (DNA): TGCGCCAGCAGCTTAATGCGACAGGGGGACACTGAAGCTTTCTTT. Its translation is CASSLMRQGDTEAFF. The chain carries TRBV5-1 and TRBJ1-1; 9 nucleotides align to TRBD1. The CDR3 has 15 amino acids. V lost 2 bases, J lost 3 bases, and 5 bases stayed unmatched. The V gene's germline CDR1 is SGHRS and CDR2 YFSETQ.

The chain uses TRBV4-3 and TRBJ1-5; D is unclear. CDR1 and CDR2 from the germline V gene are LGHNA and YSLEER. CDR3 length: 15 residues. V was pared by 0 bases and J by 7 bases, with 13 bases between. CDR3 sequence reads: CASSQDRVTRQPQHF. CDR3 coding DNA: TGCGCCAGCAGCCAAGATCGGGTGACGCGGCAGCCCCAGCATTTT.

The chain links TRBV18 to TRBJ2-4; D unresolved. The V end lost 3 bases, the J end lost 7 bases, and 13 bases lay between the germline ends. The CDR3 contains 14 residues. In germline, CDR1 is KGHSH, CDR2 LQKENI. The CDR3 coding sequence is TGTGCCAGCTCACCGCCTAGTCTCGGGAACATTCAGTACTTC. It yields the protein CASSPPSLGNIQYF. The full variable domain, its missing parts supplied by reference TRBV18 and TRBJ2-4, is NAGVMQNPRHLVRRRGQEARLRCSPMKGHSHVYWYRQLPEEGLKFMVYLQKENIIDESGMPKERFSAEFPKEGPSILRIQQVVRGDSAAYFCASSPPSLGNIQYFGAGTRLSVL.

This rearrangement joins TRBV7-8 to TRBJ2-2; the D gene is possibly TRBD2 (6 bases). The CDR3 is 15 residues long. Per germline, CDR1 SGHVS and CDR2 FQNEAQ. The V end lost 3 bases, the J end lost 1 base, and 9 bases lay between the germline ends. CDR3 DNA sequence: TGTGCCAGCAGCTTTATCGGGAGGAACACCGGGGAGCTGTTTTTT. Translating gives CASSFIGRNTGELFF.

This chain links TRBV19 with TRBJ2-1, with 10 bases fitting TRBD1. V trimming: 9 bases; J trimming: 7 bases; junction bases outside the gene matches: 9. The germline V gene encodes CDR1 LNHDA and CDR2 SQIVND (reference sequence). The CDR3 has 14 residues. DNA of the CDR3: TGTGCCAGCGCCGGGACAGGGGCGTCAAATGAGCAGTTCTTC. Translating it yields CASAGTGASNEQFF. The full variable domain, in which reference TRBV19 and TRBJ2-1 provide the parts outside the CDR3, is DGGITQSPKYLFRKEGQNVTLSCEQNLNHDAMYWYRQDPGQGLRLIYYSQIVNDFQKGDIAEGYSVSREKKESFPLTVTSAQKNPTAFYLCASAGTGASNEQFFGPGTRLTVL.

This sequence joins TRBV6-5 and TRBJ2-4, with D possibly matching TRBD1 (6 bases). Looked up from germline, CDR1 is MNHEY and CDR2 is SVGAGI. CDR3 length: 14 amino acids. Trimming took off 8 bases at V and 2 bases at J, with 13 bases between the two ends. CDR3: CASENRASKNIQYF. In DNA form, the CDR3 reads TGTGCCAGCGAGAACAGGGCGTCCAAAAACATTCAGTACTTC.

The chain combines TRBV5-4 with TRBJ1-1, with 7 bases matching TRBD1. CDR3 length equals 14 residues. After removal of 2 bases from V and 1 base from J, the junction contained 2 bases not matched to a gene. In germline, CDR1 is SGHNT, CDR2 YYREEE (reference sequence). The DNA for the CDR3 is TGTGCCAGCAGCTTAGGGGGCCGGAACACTGAAGCTTTCTTT. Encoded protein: CASSLGGRNTEAFF.

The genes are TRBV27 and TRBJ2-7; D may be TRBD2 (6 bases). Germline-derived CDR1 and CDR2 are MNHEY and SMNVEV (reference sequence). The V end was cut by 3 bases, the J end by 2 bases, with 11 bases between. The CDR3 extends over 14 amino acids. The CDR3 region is CASSLRGLAYEQYF. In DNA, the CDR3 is TGTGCCAGCAGTTTGCGGGGTCTGGCCTACGAGCAGTACTTC.

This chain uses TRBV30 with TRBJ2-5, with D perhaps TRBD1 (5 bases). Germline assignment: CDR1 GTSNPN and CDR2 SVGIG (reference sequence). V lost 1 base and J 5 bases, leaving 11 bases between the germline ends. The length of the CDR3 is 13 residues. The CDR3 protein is CAWSAGGAETQYF. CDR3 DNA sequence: TGTGCCTGGAGTGCGGGTGGGGCTGAGACCCAGTACTTC.

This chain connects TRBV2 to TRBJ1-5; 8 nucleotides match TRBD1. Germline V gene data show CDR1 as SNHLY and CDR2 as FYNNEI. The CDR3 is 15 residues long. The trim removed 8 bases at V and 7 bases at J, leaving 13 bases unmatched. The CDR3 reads CASERDRGGTQPQHF. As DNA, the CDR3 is TGTGCCAGCGAACGAGACAGGGGCGGTACGCAGCCCCAGCATTTT.

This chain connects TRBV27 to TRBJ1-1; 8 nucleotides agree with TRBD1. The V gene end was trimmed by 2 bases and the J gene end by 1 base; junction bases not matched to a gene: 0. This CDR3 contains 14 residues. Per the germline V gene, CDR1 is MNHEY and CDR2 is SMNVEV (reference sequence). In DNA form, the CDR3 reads TGTGCCAGCAGTTTAACAGGGGGGAACACTGAAGCTTTCTTT. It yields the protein CASSLTGGNTEAFF.

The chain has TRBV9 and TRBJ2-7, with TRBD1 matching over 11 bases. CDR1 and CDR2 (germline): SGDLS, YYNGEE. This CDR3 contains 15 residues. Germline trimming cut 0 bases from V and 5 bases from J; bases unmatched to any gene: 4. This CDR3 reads CASSVGGTGGDEQYF. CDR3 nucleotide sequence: TGTGCCAGCAGCGTAGGTGGGACAGGGGGAGACGAGCAGTACTTC. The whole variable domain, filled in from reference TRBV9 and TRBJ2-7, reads DSGVTQTPKHLITATGQRVTLRCSPRSGDLSVYWYQQSLDQGLQFLIQYYNGEERAKGNILERFSAQQFPDLHSELNLSSLELGDSALYFCASSVGGTGGDEQYFGPGTRLTVT.

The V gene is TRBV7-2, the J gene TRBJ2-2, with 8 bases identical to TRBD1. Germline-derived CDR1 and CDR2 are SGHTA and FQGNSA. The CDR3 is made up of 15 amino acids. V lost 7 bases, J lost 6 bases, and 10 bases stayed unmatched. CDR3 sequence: CASTRDRRQSGELFF. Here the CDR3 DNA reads TGTGCCAGCACCCGGGACAGGAGGCAATCCGGGGAGCTGTTTTTT.

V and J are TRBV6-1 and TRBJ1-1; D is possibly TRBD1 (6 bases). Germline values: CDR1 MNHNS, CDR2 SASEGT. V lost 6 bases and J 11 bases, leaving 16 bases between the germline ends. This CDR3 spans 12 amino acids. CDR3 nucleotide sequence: TGTGCCAGCAGGACCACAGGGCTTGGGGCTTTCTTT. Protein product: CASRTTGLGAFF.

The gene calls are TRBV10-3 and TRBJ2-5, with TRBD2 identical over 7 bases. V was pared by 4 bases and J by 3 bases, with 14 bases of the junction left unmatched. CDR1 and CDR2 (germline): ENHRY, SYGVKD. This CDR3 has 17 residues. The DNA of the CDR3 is TGTGCCATCAGTGCGAGTTCGACTAGCTGGGGGAAAGAGACCCAGTACTTC. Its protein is CAISASSTSWGKETQYF.